Below, 7 T cell receptor beta chains from the same sample are listed, as sequenced in a study of T cells in Graves' hyperthyroidism and ophthalmopathy. Authors of the study amplified TCR beta CDR3 regions from RNA transcripts. The TCR CDR3 was amplified in a first-round RT-PCR using the HTBI primer set. One entry per CDR3 protein results from TCRdb running MiXCR on the multiplex PCR reads. The data hold some 400,000 distinct CDR3 sequences, with about 13% observed a single time. The specimen sequenced was blood. Receptor source: a man aged 25 to 40 with Graves' hyperthyroidism that later progressed to Graves' ophthalmopathy.

This clonotype has a count of ten or more. In DNA, the CDR3 is TGTGCCAGCAGTTCGAACACAGATACGCAGTATTTT. Translating it yields CASSSNTDTQYF. This chain uses TRBV2 with TRBJ2-3; D unclear. Germline-derived CDR1 and CDR2 are SNHLY and FYNNEI. V gave up 5 bases and J gave up 2 bases, with 5 bases separating them. The CDR3 sequence is 12 residues long.

A note on this clonotype: It is unclear where the CDR3 begins or ends on the DNA, so no DNA is shown, and the CDR3 is as TCRdb lists it. The chain combines TRBV10-3 with TRBJ2-7; the table's D gene call, TRBD1, was not cross checked with the DNA. Germline CDR1 ENHRY, CDR2 SYGVKD. The CDR3 region is 14 residues in length, termini included. The CDR3 sequence: CAISTSGRSYEQYF.

This clonotype was detected only a few times. The rearrangement uses TRBV29-1 and TRBJ2-3; D is ambiguous. The CDR3 has 14 residues. V lost 4 bases to trimming and J lost 0 bases, with 11 bases between them. Germline CDR1 is SQVTM and CDR2 is ANQGSEA. CDR3 residues: CSVGLSYSTDTQYF. Written as DNA, the CDR3 is TGCAGCGTTGGACTTTCGTATAGCACAGATACGCAGTATTTT.

V usage is TRBV5-4 and J usage is TRBJ2-1, with no clear D. Deletions cut 4 bases from V and 3 bases from J, with 8 bases between. The CDR3 sequence is 13 residues long. The germline gives CDR1 SGHNT, CDR2 YYREEE (reference sequence). CDR3 nucleotides: TGTGCCAGCAGCCGGTACGGCTACAATGAGCAGTTCTTC. Protein sequence: CASSRYGYNEQFF.

This clonotype came up a few times. One end of the junction is discordant with germline, which a read error may explain. J is TRBJ2-4 and V is TRBV5-5; TRBD1 agrees at 10 bases. This CDR3 has 14 residues. Germline-derived CDR1 and CDR2 are SGHKS and YYEKEE (reference sequence). The CDR3 DNA follows: TGTGCCAGCAGTTTGGACAGGGGGGGAGGCATTCAGTACTTC. It encodes CASSLDRGGGIQYF.

The gene calls are TRBV28 and TRBJ2-7; D remains unclear. V gave up 2 bases and J gave up 5 bases, with 7 bases separating them. Germline CDR1 and CDR2: MDHEN and SYDVKM. This CDR3 region has 12 residues. CDR3 region: CASSLRQDEQYF. The CDR3 coding sequence is TGTGCCAGCAGTTTAAGGCAGGACGAGCAGTACTTC.

J is TRBJ2-7 and V is TRBV14, with a weak D call TRBD2 (6 bases). V lost 1 base and J 0 bases, leaving 10 bases between the germline ends. The CDR3 is 15 amino acids. Germline values: CDR1 SGHDN, CDR2 FVKESK. The CDR3 loop is CASSQVAGSSYEQYF. The CDR3 bases are TGTGCCAGCAGCCAAGTTGCGGGAAGCTCCTACGAGCAGTACTTC.